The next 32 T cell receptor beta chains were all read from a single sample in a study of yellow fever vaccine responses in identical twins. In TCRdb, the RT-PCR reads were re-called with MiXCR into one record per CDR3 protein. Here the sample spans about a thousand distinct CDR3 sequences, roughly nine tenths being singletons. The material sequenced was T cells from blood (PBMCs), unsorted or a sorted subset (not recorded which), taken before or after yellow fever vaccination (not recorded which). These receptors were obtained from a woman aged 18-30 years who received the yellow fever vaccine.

Here the CDR3 DNA reads TGTGCCAGCAGCTTAGATGCGTGGGGTAGGGATAGCAATCAGCCCCAGCATTTT. As protein: CASSLDAWGRDSNQPQHF. The chain is built from TRBV11-1 and TRBJ1-5, with D uncertain. Germline CDR1 reads SGHAT; CDR2 reads FQDESV (reference sequence). The germline V and J ends were trimmed by 1 base and 0 bases, with 16 bases remaining between them. The CDR3 is 18 residues long. Full variable domain (remainder filled in from reference TRBV11-1 and TRBJ1-5): EAEVAQSPRYKITEKSQAVAFWCDPISGHATLYWYRQILGQGPELLVQFQDESVVDDSQLPKDRFSAERLKGVDSTLKIQPAELGDSAMYLCASSLDAWGRDSNQPQHFGDGTRLSIL.

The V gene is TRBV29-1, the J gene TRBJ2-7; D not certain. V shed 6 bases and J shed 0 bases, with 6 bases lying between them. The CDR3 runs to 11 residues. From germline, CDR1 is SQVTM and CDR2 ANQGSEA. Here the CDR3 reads CSVSNSYEQYF. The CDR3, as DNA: TGCAGCGTCAGCAACTCCTACGAGCAGTACTTC.

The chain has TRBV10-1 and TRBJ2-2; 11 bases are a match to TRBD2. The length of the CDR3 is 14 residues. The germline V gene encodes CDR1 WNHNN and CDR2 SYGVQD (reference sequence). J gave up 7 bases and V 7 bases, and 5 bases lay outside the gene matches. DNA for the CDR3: TGCGCCAGCACTAGCGGGAGGAAGGGCGGGGAGCTGTTTTTT. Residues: CASTSGRKGGELFF.

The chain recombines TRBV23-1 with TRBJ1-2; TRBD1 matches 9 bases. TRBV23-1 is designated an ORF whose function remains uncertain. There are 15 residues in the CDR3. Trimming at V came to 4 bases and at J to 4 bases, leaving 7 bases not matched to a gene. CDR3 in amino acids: CASSPPDRGSYGYTF. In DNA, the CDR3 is TGCGCCAGCAGTCCCCCGGACAGGGGTTCCTATGGCTACACCTTC.

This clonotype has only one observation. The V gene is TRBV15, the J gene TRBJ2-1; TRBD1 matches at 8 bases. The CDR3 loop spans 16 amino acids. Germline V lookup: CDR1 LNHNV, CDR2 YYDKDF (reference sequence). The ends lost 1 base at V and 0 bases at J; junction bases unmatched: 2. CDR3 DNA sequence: TGTGCCACCAGCAGAGGAGGGACAGGCTCCTACAATGAGCAGTTCTTC. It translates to CATSRGGTGSYNEQFF.

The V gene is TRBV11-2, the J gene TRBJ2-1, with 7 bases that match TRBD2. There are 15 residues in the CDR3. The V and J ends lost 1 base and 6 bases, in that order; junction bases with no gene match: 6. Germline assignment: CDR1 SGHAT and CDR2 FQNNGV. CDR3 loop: CASSLVPTSFNEQFF. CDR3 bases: TGTGCCAGCAGCTTAGTCCCGACTAGCTTCAATGAGCAGTTCTTC. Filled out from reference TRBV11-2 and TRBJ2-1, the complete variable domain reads EAGVAQSPRYKIIEKRQSVAFWCNPISGHATLYWYQQILGQGPKLLIQFQNNGVVDDSQLPKDRFSAERLKGVDSTLKIQPAKLEDSAVYLCASSLVPTSFNEQFFGPGTRLTVL.

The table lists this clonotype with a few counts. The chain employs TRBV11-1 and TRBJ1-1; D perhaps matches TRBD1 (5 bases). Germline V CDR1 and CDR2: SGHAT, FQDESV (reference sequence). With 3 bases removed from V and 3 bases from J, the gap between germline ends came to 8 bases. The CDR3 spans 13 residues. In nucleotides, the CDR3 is TGTGCCAGCAGCTTGGGGCTACACACTGAAGCTTTCTTT. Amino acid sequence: CASSLGLHTEAFF.

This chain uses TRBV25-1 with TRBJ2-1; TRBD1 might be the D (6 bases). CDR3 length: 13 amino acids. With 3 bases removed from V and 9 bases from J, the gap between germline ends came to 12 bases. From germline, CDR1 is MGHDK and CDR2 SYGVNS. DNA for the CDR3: TGTGCCAGCAGTGATCCAGGGACATTTGAGCAGTTCTTC. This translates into CASSDPGTFEQFF. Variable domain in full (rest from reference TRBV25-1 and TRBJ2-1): EADIYQTPRYLVIGTGKKITLECSQTMGHDKMYWYQQDPGMELHLIHYSYGVNSTEKGDLSSESTVSRIRTEHFPLTLESARPSHTSQYLCASSDPGTFEQFFGPGTRLTVL.

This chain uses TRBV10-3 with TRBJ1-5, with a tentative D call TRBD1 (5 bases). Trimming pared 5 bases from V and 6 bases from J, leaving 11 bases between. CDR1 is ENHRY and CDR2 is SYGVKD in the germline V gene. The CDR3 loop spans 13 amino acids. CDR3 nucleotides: TGTGCCATCAGTTTAGGGGATAGTCAGCCCCAGCATTTT. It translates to CAISLGDSQPQHF.

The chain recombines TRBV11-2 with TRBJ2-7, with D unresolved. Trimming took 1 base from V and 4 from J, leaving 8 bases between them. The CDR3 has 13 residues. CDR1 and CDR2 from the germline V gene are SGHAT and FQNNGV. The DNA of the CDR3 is TGTGCCAGCAGCTTAGGTCCTACGTACGAGCAGTACTTC. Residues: CASSLGPTYEQYF. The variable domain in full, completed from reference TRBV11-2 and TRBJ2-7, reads EAGVAQSPRYKIIEKRQSVAFWCNPISGHATLYWYQQILGQGPKLLIQFQNNGVVDDSQLPKDRFSAERLKGVDSTLKIQPAKLEDSAVYLCASSLGPTYEQYFGPGTRLTVT.

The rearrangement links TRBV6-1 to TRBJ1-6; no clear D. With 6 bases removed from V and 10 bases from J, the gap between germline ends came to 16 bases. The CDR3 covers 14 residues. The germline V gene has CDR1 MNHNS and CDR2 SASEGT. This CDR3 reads CASSPNREDSPLHF. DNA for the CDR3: TGTGCCAGCAGCCCCAATCGGGAGGACTCACCCCTCCACTTT.

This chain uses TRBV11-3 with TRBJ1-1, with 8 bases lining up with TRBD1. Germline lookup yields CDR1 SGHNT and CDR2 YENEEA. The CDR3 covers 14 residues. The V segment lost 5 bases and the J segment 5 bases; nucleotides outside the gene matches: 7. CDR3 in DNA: TGTGCCAGCAGCATTAGACAGGGGAGGACTGAAGCTTTCTTT. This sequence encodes CASSIRQGRTEAFF.

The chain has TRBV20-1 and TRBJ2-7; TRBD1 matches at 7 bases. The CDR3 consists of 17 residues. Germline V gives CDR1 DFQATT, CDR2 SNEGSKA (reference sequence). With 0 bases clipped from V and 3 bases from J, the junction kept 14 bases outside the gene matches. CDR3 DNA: TGCAGTGCTAGAGACCGCTTCCCCAAGACAGGGTTCTACGAGCAGTACTTC. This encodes CSARDRFPKTGFYEQYF.

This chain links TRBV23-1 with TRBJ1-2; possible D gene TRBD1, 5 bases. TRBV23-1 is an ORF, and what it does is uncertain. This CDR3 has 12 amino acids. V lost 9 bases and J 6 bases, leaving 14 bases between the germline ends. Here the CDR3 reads CARRGEEDGYTF. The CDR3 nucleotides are TGCGCCAGGCGGGGGGAAGAGGATGGCTACACCTTC.

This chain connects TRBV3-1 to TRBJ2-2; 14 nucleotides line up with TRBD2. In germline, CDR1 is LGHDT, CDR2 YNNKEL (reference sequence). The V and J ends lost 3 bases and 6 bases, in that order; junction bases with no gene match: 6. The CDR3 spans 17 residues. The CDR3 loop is CASSQGGTSGRSGELFF. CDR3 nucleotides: TGTGCCAGCAGCCAGGGCGGGACTAGCGGGAGATCCGGGGAGCTGTTTTTT.

For the CDR3, the DNA is TGTGCCAGCAGCTTCTCGGGCGGGACGCAGTATTTT. Its translation: CASSFSGGTQYF. This chain joins TRBV11-2 and TRBJ2-3, with a tentative D call TRBD2 (5 bases). CDR1 and CDR2 (germline): SGHAT, FQNNGV. This CDR3 spans 12 amino acids. With 3 bases removed from V and 9 bases from J, the gap between germline ends came to 10 bases.

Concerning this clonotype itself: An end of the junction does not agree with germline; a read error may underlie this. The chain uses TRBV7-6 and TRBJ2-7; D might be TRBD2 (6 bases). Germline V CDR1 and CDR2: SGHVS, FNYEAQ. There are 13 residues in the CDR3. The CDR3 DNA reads TGTGCTAGCAGTCGTGGGGGGATCTACGAGCAGTACTTC. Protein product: CASSRGGIYEQYF.

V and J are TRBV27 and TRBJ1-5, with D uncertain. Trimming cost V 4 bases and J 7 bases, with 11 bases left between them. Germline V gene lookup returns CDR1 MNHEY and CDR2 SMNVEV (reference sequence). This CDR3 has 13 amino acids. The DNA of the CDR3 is TGTGCCAGCAGTTCGAACGGTTGGCAGCCCCAGCATTTT. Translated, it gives CASSSNGWQPQHF.

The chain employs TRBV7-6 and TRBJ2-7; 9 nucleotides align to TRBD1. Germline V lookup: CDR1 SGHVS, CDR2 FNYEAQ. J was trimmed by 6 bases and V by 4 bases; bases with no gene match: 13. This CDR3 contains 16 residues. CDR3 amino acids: CASSSPEGTGRIEQYF. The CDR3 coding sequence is TGTGCCAGCAGCTCTCCAGAGGGGACAGGGCGCATCGAGCAGTACTTC.

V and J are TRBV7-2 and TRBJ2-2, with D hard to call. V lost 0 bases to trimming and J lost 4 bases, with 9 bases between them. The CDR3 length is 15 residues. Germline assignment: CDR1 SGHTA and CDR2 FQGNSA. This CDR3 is CASSLAAVSTGELFF. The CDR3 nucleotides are TGTGCCAGCAGCTTAGCGGCGGTATCCACCGGGGAGCTGTTTTTT.

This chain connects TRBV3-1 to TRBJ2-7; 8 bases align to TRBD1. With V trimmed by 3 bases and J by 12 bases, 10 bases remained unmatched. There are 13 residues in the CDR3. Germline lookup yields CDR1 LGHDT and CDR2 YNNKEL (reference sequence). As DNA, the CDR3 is TGTGCCAGCAGCCAGAACACCGGGACAGGTCTGTACTTC. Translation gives CASSQNTGTGLYF.

CDR3 residues: CASSSGGTQYF. CDR3 DNA sequence: TGTGCCAGCAGTTCCGGCGGGACCCAGTACTTC. The chain couples TRBV6-2 or TRBV6-3 to TRBJ2-5; no reliable D call. This CDR3 has 11 residues. V was trimmed by 4 bases and J by 7 bases, leaving 7 bases between them. The germline V gene has CDR1 MNHEY and CDR2 SVGEGT.

CDR3 sequence reads: CAISESRQGVNTEAFF. As DNA, the CDR3 is TGTGCCATCAGTGAGTCACGGCAGGGGGTCAACACTGAAGCTTTCTTT. V usage is TRBV10-3 and J usage is TRBJ1-1; 7 positions agree with TRBD1. The CDR3 runs 16 residues. Losses at the gene ends were 0 bases for V and 2 bases for J; bases not matched to a gene: 6. CDR1 and CDR2 (germline): ENHRY, SYGVKD.

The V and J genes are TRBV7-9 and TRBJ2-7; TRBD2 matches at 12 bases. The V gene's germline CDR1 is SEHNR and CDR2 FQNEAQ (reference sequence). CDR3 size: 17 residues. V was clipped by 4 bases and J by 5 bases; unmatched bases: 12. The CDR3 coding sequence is TGTGCCAGCAGCTCCCACCCTCTAGCGGGGGGGCCGAACGAGCAGTACTTC. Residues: CASSSHPLAGGPNEQYF. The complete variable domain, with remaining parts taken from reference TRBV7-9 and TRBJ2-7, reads DTGVSQNPRHKITKRGQNVTFRCDPISEHNRLYWYRQTLGQGPEFLTYFQNEAQLEKSRLLSDRFSAERPKGSFSTLEIQRTEQGDSAMYLCASSSHPLAGGPNEQYFGPGTRLTVT.

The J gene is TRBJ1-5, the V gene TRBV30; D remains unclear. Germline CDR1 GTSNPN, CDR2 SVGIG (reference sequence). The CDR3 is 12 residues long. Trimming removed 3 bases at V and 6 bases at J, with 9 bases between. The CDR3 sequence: CAWSPAGQPQHF. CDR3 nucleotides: TGTGCCTGGAGCCCTGCGGGTCAGCCCCAGCATTTT.

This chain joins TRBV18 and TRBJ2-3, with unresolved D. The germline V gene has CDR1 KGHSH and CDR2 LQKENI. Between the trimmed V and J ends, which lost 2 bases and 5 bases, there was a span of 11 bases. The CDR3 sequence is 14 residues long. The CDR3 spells CASSPSASVDTQYF. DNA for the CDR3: TGTGCCAGCTCACCATCAGCCTCGGTAGATACGCAGTATTTT.

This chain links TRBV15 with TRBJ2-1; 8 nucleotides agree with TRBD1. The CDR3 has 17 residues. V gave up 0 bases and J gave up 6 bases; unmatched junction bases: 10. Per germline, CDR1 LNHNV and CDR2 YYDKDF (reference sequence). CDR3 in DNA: TGTGCCACCAGCAGAGATGCTCGGACAGGGTCTGGCAATGAGCAGTTCTTC. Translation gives CATSRDARTGSGNEQFF.

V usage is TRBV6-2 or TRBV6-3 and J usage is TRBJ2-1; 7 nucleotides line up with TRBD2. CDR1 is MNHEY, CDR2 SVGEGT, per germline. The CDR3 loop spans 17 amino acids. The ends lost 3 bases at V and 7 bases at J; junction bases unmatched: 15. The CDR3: CASSYPWGDWTRNEQFF. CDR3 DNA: TGTGCCAGCAGTTATCCCTGGGGGGACTGGACTAGAAATGAGCAGTTCTTC.

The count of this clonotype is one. The CDR3 bases are TGTGCCAGCAGTTTACTTCAGGGGGTTTCCGAGCAGTACTTC. This translates into CASSLLQGVSEQYF. The gene calls are TRBV28 and TRBJ2-7; TRBD1 matches at 7 bases. Germline assignment: CDR1 MDHEN and CDR2 SYDVKM. The CDR3 is made up of 14 amino acids. The J segment lost 6 bases and the V segment lost 2 bases, leaving 7 bases of the junction unmatched.

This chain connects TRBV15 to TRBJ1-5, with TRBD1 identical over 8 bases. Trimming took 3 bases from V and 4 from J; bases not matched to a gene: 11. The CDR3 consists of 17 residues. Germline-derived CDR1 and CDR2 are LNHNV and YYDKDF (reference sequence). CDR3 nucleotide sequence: TGTGCCACCAGCAGTGTCCCCGGGACAGGTCTTAATCAGCCCCAGCATTTT. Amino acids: CATSSVPGTGLNQPQHF.

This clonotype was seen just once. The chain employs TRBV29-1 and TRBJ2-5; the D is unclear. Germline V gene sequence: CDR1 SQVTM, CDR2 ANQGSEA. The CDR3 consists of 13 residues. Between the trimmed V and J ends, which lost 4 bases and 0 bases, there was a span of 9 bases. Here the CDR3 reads CSVAGSYQETQYF. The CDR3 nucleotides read TGCAGCGTTGCTGGGTCGTACCAAGAGACCCAGTACTTC. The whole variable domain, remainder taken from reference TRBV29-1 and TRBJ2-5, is SAVISQKPSRDICQRGTSLTIQCQVDSQVTMMFWYRQQPGQSLTLIATANQGSEATYESGFVIDKFPISRPNLTFSTLTVSNMSPEDSSIYLCSVAGSYQETQYFGPGTRLLVL.

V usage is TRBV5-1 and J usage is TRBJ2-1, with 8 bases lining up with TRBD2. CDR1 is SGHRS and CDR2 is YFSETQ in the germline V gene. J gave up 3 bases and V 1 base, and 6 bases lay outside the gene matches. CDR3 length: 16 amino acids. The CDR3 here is CASSLFGGADYNEQFF. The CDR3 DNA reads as TGCGCCAGCAGCTTGTTCGGGGGGGCAGACTACAATGAGCAGTTCTTC. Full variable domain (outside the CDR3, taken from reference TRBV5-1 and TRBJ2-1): KAGVTQTPRYLIKTRGQQVTLSCSPISGHRSVSWYQQTPGQGLQFLFEYFSETQRNKGNFPGRFSGRQFSNSRSEMNVSTLELGDSALYLCASSLFGGADYNEQFFGPGTRLTVL.